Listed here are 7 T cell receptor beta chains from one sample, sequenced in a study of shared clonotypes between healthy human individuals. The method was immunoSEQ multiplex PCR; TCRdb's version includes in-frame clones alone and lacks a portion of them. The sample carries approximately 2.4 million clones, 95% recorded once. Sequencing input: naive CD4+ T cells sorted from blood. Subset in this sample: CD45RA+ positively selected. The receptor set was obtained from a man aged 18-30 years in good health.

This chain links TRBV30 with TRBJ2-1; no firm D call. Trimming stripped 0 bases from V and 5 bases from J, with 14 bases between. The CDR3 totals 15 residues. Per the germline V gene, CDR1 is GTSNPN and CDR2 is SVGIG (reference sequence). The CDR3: CAWSVQQILNNEQFF. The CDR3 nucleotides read TGTGCCTGGAGTGTACAACAGATTCTAAACAATGAGCAGTTCTTC.

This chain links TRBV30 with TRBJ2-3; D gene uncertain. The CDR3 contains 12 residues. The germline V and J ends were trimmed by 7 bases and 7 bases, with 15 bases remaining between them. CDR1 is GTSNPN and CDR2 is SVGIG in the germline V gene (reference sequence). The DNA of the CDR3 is TGTGCCTTCCTAGTAACCCACTATACGCAGTATTTT. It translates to CAFLVTHYTQYF. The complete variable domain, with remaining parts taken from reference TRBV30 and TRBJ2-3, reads SQTIHQWPATLVQPVGSPLSLECTVEGTSNPNLYWYRQAAGRGLQLLFYSVGIGQISSEVPQNLSASRPQDRQFILSSKKLLLSDSGFYLCAFLVTHYTQYFGPGTRLTVL.

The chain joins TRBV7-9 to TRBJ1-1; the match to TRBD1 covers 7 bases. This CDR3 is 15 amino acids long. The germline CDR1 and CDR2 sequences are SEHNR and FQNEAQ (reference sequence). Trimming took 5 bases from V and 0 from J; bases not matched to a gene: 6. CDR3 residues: CASSDRDTMNTEAFF. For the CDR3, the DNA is TGTGCCAGCAGCGACAGGGACACAATGAACACTGAAGCTTTCTTT.

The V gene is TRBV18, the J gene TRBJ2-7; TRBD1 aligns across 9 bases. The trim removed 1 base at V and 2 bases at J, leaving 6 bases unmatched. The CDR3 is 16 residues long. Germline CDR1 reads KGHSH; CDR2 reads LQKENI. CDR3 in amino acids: CASSPQGTGLPYEQYF. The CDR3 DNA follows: TGTGCCAGCTCACCACAAGGGACAGGGCTTCCCTACGAGCAGTACTTC. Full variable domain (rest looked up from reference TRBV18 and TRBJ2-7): NAGVMQNPRHLVRRRGQEARLRCSPMKGHSHVYWYRQLPEEGLKFMVYLQKENIIDESGMPKERFSAEFPKEGPSILRIQQVVRGDSAAYFCASSPQGTGLPYEQYFGPGTRLTVT.

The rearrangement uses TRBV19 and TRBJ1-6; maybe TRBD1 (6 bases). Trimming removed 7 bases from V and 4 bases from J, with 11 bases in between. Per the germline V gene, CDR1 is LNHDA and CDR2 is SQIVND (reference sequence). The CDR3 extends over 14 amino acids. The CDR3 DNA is TGTGCCAGTACGGAGGGGGGATATAATTCACCCCTCCACTTT. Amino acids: CASTEGGYNSPLHF. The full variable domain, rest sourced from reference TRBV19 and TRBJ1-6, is DGGITQSPKYLFRKEGQNVTLSCEQNLNHDAMYWYRQDPGQGLRLIYYSQIVNDFQKGDIAEGYSVSREKKESFPLTVTSAQKNPTAFYLCASTEGGYNSPLHFGNGTRLTVT.

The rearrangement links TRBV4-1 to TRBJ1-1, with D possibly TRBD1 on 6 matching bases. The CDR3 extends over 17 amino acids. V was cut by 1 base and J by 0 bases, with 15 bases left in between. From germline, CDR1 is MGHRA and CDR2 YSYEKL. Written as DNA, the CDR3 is TGCGCCAGCAGCCAAGTCTGGGGGCCCGGGGTGAACACTGAAGCTTTCTTT. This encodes CASSQVWGPGVNTEAFF.

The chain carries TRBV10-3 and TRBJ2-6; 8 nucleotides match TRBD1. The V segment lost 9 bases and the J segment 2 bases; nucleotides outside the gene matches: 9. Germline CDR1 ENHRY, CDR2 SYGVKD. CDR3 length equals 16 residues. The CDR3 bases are TGTGCCATGGCAGGGGGCTCGGTGCCTGGGGCCAACGTCCTGACTTTC. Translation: CAMAGGSVPGANVLTF.